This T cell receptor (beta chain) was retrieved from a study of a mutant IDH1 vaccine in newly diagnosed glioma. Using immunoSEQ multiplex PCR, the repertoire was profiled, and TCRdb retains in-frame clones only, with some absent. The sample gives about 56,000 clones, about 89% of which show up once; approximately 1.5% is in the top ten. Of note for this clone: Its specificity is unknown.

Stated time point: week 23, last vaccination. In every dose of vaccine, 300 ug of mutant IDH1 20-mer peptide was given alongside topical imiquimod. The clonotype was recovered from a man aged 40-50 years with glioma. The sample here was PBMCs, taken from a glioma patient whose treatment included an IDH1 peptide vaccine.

The CDR3 region has the DNA TGTGCCAGCAGCCAAGATAGAGGGGTCTATGGCTACACCTTC. It specifies CASSQDRGVYGYTF. The chain combines TRBV4-2 with TRBJ1-2, with D possibly matching TRBD1 (5 bases). The CDR3 runs to 14 residues. V was trimmed by 0 bases and J by 4 bases, leaving 9 bases between them. Germline values: CDR1 LGHNA, CDR2 YNFKEQ.